This is a list of T cell receptor beta chains from one sample in a study of cytomegalovirus exposure and HLA in healthy donors. Generated by immunoSEQ multiplex PCR, the TCRdb table keeps only in-frame clones and is missing some. The table includes 35,000 or so clones, roughly 79% detected once. Sequencing used PBMCs. The receptor source for this set is a woman aged 40 to 50 in good health and CMV-seronegative. The conserved cysteine and the conserved F or W are not part of the CDR3 here. Each record gives: J gene, V gene, CDR3 protein.

TRBJ2-2,TRBV19,ASKQRAVTGELF
TRBJ1-3,TRBV4-1,ASSYRSQLGNTIY
TRBJ2-3,TRBV18,ASSPGTVRDTQY
TRBJ2-7,TRBV6-1,ASSEIGTGYEQY
TRBJ1-5,TRBV9,ASSKGQSHNQPQH
TRBJ1-2,TRBV11-2,ASSMTDTNYGYT
TRBJ1-2,TRBV19,ASSGGNRNGYT
TRBJ2-5,TRBV7-2,ASSSGVASYQETQY
TRBJ2-3,TRBV6-6,ASRGGSTDTQY
TRBJ2-3,TRBV6-1,ASSEFTAGGTDTQY
TRBJ1-6,TRBV9,ASSVDRTNSPLH
TRBJ2-6,TRBV11-2,ASSSPGQGDSGANVLT
TRBJ2-5,TRBV27,ASSLAGVETQY
TRBJ2-5,TRBV7-9,ASSPLQETQY
TRBJ2-1,TRBV5-1,ASSWGVNEQF
TRBJ1-5,TRBV28,ASSLGQGYRQPQH
TRBJ1-1,TRBV5-5,ASSPSGGLGTEAF
TRBJ2-3,TRBV7-3,ASSLGRDSGGSTDTQY
TRBJ2-7,TRBV1,TSSLHHLERPDEQY
TRBJ1-4,TRBV18,ASSLQRHNEKLF
TRBJ2-5,TRBV4-1,ASSRTSGETQY
TRBJ1-4,TRBV28,ASSLPRRGSGEKLF
TRBJ2-4,TRBV2,ASSETSGGTLAKNIQY
TRBJ2-3,TRBV7-2,ASSLVRRGATQY
TRBJ1-1,TRBV28,ASSLIHLNTEAF
TRBJ1-2,TRBV29-1,SVDDSDRSNYGYT
TRBJ1-1,TRBV29-1,SVAASGGRTEAF
TRBJ2-3,TRBV9,ASSPGLTTDTQY
TRBJ1-2,TRBV15,ATSRDYSNGYT
TRBJ2-2,TRBV2,ASSTTTGENTGELF
TRBJ2-5,TRBV5-4,ASSQQQGSPY
TRBJ2-1,TRBV7-2,ASSLTFGGVSYNEQF
TRBJ1-3,TRBV19,ASSIGTSSSGNTIY
TRBJ2-5,TRBV4-1,ASSRGERGAQETQY
TRBJ1-1,TRBV27,ASRQTNTEAF
TRBJ2-7,TRBV5-1,ASSWGGAWFEQY
TRBJ1-1,TRBV29-1,SIRTGQNTEAF
TRBJ1-4,TRBV6-5,ASTPRVGNEKLF
TRBJ1-6,TRBV2,ASRDSSPLH
TRBJ1-2,TRBV5-1,ASSPLNYGYT
TRBJ2-5,TRBV6-1,ASSVQGAREQY
TRBJ1-1,TRBV2,ASSGTGGRGAF
TRBJ2-7,TRBV7-3,ASSLGSGGNEQY
TRBJ1-5,TRBV2,ASSQGGGNQPQH
TRBJ2-5,TRBV9,ASSEPDTQETQY
TRBJ2-5,TRBV7-6,ASSFGDWETQY
TRBJ2-1,TRBV4-1,ASSQGGGRGGGYNEQF
TRBJ1-1,TRBV2,ASSVTGTYTEAF
TRBJ2-5,TRBV4-1,ASSQDRGRVRGETQY
TRBJ2-2,TRBV6-5,ASSYNSAPNTGELF
TRBJ1-4,TRBV7-6,ASSRRPGGTNEKLF
TRBJ1-5,TRBV5-6,ASSLAGRDQPQH
TRBJ2-7,TRBV11-2,ASSLGGLGKLEQY
TRBJ2-5,TRBV7-2,ASSWGTSGEETQY